This TCR beta chain originates from a study of blood T cell repertoires in COVID-19. Study-wide background: The origin of the acute and convalescent COVID-19 samples was the United States, Italy and Spain. In each case, the material was cDNA or gDNA derived from T cells, B-cell-depleted T cells, or PBMCs.

Authors' methods: For nucleated cells, counts were estimated from reference gene primer amplification. Repertoires were generated with immunoSEQ multiplex PCR, while TCRdb's copy carries only in-frame clones and drops some. The DNA was the basis for D and trimming; V, J and clone size are from that table. Of 390,000 or so clones listed, 80% to 90% are singletons. The Seattle site enrolled patients during active infection and followed them longitudinally. CDR1 is MNHEY and CDR2 is SVGAGI in the germline V gene. Trimming took off 5 bases at V and 0 bases at J, with 5 bases between the two ends. This CDR3 comprises 14 residues.

This chain links TRBV6-5 with TRBJ2-6; D ambiguous. Sample: peripheral blood. This receptor was taken from a woman younger than 45 with COVID-19, enrolled during active disease. CDR3: CASSLPSGANVLTF. The CDR3, as DNA: TGTGCCAGCAGTCTTCCCTCTGGGGCCAACGTCCTGACTTTC.